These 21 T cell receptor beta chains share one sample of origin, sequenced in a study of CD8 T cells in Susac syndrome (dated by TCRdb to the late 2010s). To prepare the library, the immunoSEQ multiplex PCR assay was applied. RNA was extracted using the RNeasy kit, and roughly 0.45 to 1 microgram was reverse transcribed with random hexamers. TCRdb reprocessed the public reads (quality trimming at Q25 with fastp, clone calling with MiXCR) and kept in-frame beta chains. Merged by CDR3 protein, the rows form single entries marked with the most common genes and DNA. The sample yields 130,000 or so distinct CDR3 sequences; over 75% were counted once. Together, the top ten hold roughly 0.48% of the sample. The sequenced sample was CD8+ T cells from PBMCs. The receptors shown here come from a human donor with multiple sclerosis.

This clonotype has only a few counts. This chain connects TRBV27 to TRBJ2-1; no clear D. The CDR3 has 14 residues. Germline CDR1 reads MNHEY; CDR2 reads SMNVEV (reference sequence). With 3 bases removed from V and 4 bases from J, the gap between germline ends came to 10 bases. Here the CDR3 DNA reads TGTGCCAGCAGTTTCGGCGCGACTTACAATGAGCAGTTCTTC. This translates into CASSFGATYNEQFF.

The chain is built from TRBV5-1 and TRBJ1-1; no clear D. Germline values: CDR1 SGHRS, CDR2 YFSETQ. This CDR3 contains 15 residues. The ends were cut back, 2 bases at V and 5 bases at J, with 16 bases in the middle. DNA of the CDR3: TGCGCCAGCAGCTTTACCACCCCAGGAGAGACTGAAGCTTTCTTT. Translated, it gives CASSFTTPGETEAFF.

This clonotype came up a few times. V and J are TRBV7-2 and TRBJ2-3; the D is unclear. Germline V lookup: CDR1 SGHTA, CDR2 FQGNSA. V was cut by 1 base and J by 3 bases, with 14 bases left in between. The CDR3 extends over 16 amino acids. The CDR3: CASSLDWDPRTDTQYF. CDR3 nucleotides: TGTGCCAGCAGCTTAGATTGGGATCCCAGAACAGATACGCAGTATTTT.

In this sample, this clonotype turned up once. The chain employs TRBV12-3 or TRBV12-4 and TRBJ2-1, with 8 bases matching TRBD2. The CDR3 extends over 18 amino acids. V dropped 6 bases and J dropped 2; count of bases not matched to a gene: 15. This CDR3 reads CASRRSRGLGIPYNEQFF. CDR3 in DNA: TGTGCCAGCAGGAGATCCCGGGGACTAGGCATTCCCTACAATGAGCAGTTCTTC.

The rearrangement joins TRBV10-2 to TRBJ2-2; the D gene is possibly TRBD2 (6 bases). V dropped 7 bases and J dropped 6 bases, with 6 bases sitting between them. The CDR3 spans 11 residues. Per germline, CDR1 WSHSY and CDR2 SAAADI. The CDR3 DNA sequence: TGCGCCAGCACTAGCGCCGGGGAGCTGTTTTTT. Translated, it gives CASTSAGELFF.

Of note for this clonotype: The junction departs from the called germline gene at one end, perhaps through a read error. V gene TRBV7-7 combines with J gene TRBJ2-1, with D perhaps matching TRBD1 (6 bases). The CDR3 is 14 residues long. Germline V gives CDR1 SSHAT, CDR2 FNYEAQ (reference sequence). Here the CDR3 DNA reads TGTGCTAGCAGTCCGACAGGCGCCTACAATGAGCAGTTCTTC. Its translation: CASSPTGAYNEQFF.

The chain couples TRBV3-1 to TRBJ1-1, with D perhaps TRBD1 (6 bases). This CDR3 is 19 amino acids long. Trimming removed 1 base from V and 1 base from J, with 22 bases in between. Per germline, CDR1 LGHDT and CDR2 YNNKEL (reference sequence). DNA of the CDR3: TGTGCCAGCAGCCAAGGCCTCAGGGGTCCCAAGGTACAGAACACTGAAGCTTTCTTT. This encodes CASSQGLRGPKVQNTEAFF.

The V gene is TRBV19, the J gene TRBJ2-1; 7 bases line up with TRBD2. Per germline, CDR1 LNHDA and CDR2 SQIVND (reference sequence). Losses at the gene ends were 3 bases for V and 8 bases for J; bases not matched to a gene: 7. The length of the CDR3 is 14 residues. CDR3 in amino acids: CASSITRERYEQFF. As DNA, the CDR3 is TGTGCCAGTAGTATTACGCGGGAGCGGTATGAGCAGTTCTTC.

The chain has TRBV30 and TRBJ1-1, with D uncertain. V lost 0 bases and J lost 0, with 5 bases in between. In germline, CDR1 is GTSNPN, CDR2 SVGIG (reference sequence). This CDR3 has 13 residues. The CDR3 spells CAWSVLLNTEAFF. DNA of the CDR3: TGTGCCTGGAGTGTCCTGTTGAACACTGAAGCTTTCTTT.

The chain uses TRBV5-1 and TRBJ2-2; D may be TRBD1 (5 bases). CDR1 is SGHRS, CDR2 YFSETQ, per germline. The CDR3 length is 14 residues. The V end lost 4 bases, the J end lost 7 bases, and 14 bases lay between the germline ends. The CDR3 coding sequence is TGCGCCAGCAGCCTGACAGACCCCAACGGGGAGCTGTTTTTT. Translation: CASSLTDPNGELFF.

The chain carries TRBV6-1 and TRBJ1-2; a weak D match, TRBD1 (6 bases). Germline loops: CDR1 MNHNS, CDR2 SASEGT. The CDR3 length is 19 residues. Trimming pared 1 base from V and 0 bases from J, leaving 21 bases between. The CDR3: CASSEGVAVPEGANYGYTF. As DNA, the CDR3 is TGTGCCAGCAGTGAAGGGGTGGCTGTACCTGAGGGGGCTAACTATGGCTACACCTTC.

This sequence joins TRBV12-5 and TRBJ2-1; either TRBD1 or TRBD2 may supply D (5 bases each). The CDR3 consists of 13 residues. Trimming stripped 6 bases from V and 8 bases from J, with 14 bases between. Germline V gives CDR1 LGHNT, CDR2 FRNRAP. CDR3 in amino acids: CASGGSRDDEQFF. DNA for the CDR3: TGTGCTAGTGGGGGCTCCCGGGACGATGAGCAGTTCTTC.

CDR3 region: CASSYLRTAADEKLFF. The DNA for the CDR3 is TGTGCCAGCAGTTACCTTCGGACGGCGGCAGATGAAAAACTGTTTTTT. The V gene is TRBV6-2 or TRBV6-3, the J gene TRBJ1-4; D remains ambiguous. With 2 bases removed from V and 6 bases from J, the gap between germline ends came to 16 bases. The CDR3 consists of 16 residues. Germline lookup yields CDR1 MNHEY and CDR2 SVGEGT.

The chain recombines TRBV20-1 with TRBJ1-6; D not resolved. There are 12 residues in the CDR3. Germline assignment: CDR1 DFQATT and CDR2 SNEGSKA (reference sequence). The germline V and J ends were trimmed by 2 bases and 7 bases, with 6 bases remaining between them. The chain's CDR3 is CSARSQNSPLHF. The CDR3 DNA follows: TGCAGTGCTAGAAGTCAGAATTCACCCCTCCACTTT.

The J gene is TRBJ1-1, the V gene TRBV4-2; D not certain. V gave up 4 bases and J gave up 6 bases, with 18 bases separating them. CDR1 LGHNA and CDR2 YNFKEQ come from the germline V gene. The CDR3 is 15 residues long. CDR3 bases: TGTGCCAGCAGCCCCCTTTTCCGAGGGATTCCTGAAGCTTTCTTT. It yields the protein CASSPLFRGIPEAFF.

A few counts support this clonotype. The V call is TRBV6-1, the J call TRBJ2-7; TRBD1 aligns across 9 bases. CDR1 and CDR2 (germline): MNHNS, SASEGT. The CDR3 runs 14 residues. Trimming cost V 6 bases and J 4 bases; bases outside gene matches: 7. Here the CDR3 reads CASRTGGVSYEQYF. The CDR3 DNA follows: TGTGCCAGCAGGACAGGGGGAGTATCTTACGAGCAGTACTTC.

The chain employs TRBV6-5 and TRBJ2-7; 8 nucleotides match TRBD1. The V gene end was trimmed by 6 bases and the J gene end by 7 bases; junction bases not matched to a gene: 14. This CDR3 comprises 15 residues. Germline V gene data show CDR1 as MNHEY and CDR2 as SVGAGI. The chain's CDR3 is CASSLGTGLLREQYF. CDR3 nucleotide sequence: TGTGCCAGCAGCCTTGGGACAGGCCTATTGAGAGAGCAGTACTTC.

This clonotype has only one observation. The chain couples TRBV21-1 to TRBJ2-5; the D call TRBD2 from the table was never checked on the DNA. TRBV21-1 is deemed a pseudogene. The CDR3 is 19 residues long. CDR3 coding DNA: TGTGCCAGCAGCAAAGCCCCGGGACTAGCGCTCCTGAACCAAGAGACCCAGTACTTC. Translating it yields CASSKAPGLALLNQETQYF.

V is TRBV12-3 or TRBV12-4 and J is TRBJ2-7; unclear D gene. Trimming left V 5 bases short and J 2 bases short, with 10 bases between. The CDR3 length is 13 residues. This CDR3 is CASSGRATYEQYF. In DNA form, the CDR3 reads TGTGCCAGCAGTGGCCGGGCAACCTACGAGCAGTACTTC.

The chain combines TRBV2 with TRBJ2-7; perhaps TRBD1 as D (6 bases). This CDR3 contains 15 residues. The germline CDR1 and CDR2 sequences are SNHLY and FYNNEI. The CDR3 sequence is CASREGWGQGYEQYV. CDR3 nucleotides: TGTGCCAGCAGAGAAGGCTGGGGGCAGGGCTACGAGCAGTACGTC.

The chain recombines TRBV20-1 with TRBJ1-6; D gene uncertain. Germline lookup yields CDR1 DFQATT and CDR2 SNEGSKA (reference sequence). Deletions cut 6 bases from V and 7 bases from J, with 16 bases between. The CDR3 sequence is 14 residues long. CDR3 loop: CSAILGGPNSPLHF. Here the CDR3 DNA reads TGCAGTGCCATTTTGGGCGGCCCCAATTCACCCCTCCACTTT.